The 14 T cell receptor beta chains below were found in one sample sequenced in a study of blood T cell repertoires in COVID-19. The protocol was immunoSEQ multiplex PCR, while the TCRdb copy is restricted to in-frame clones and leaves out a portion. The sample carries approximately 470,000 clones, 75% to 90% recorded once. Sequencing was done on a sample of peripheral blood. The receptors shown here come from a human donor in a cohort sampled during active COVID-19.

This chain links TRBV24-1 with TRBJ2-7, with 9 bases that match TRBD1. CDR1 is KGHDR, CDR2 SFDVKD, per germline. CDR3 length equals 17 residues. The junction had 11 bases not matched to a gene; V was cut back by 3 bases and J by 3 bases. The CDR3 coding sequence is TGTGCCACCAGTGATGAAAAACCGGGACAGGGACACTACGAGCAGTACTTC. It specifies CATSDEKPGQGHYEQYF.

V gene TRBV18 combines with J gene TRBJ2-7, with TRBD1 matching over 10 bases. Per germline, CDR1 KGHSH and CDR2 LQKENI. This CDR3 is built from 16 residues. Trimming at V came to 4 bases and at J to 0 bases, leaving 6 bases not matched to a gene. The CDR3 DNA follows: TGTGCCAGCTCACTTGGGACAGGGGCGAACTCCTACGAGCAGTACTTC. It encodes CASSLGTGANSYEQYF.

CDR3 in amino acids: CASSIGQGAFAAYGYTF. CDR3 DNA: TGTGCCAGTAGTATTGGTCAGGGGGCCTTCGCGGCCTATGGCTACACCTTC. V gene TRBV19 combines with J gene TRBJ1-2, with 8 bases identical to TRBD1. V lost 3 bases to trimming and J lost 4 bases; unmatched junction nucleotides: 13. Germline V gene sequence: CDR1 LNHDA, CDR2 SQIVND (reference sequence). This CDR3 comprises 17 residues.

The chain is built from TRBV3-1 (or the pseudogene TRBV3-2) and TRBJ2-7, with 8 positions matching TRBD2. V gave up 3 bases and J gave up 7 bases; unmatched junction bases: 20. The CDR3 length is 18 residues. Looked up from germline, CDR1 is LGHDT and CDR2 is YNNKEL (reference sequence). The CDR3 loop is CASSHETRVGGRSGEQYF. CDR3 DNA: TGTGCCAGCAGCCACGAGACTAGGGTAGGCGGGAGGTCGGGGGAGCAGTACTTC.

The rearrangement joins TRBV29-1 to TRBJ1-2; TRBD1 is a possible D gene (5 bases). Trimming took 2 bases from V and 6 from J, leaving 16 bases between them. Germline-derived CDR1 and CDR2 are SQVTM and ANQGSEA. CDR3 length: 14 residues. Here the CDR3 reads CSVERDSNRDGYTF. The CDR3 region has the DNA TGCAGCGTTGAACGGGACTCCAACCGGGATGGCTACACCTTC.

The J gene is TRBJ1-5, the V gene TRBV7-2; D unresolved. V was shortened by 3 bases and J by 4 bases, with 13 bases between the two germline ends. The CDR3 length is 15 residues. Germline V gene lookup returns CDR1 SGHTA and CDR2 FQGNSA. CDR3 in DNA: TGTGCCAGCAGCTTGGATCAGGTTGGGAATCAGCCCCAGCATTTT. Translating gives CASSLDQVGNQPQHF.

The rearrangement joins TRBV7-6 to TRBJ2-3; D is possibly TRBD1 (7 bases). Trimming removed 6 bases from V and 0 bases from J, with 16 bases in between. Germline values: CDR1 SGHVS, CDR2 FNYEAQ. The CDR3 runs to 16 residues. For the CDR3, the DNA is TGTGCCAGCAGTAGCGGAGGGGGCTCTAGCACAGATACGCAGTATTTT. This encodes CASSSGGGSSTDTQYF.

This clone showed up just once. The chain combines TRBV28 with TRBJ2-7; D perhaps matches TRBD2 (5 bases). This CDR3 is 13 amino acids long. Germline CDR1 and CDR2: MDHEN and SYDVKM. The CDR3 reads CAHTEGPASEQYF. CDR3 DNA: TGTGCGCATACCGAGGGCCCTGCCTCCGAGCAGTACTTC.

This rearrangement joins TRBV7-9 to TRBJ2-7, with D maybe TRBD2 (7 bases). With 2 bases removed from V and 2 bases from J, the gap between germline ends came to 19 bases. The CDR3 covers 17 residues. Germline V gives CDR1 SEHNR, CDR2 FQNEAQ (reference sequence). CDR3 in DNA: TGTGCCAGCAGCTTAAATTTTGAGGGGGGGGTCCCCTACGAGCAGTACTTC. Translated: CASSLNFEGGVPYEQYF. Full variable domain (outside the CDR3, taken from reference TRBV7-9 and TRBJ2-7): DTGVSQNPRHKITKRGQNVTFRCDPISEHNRLYWYRQTLGQGPEFLTYFQNEAQLEKSRLLSDRFSAERPKGSFSTLEIQRTEQGDSAMYLCASSLNFEGGVPYEQYFGPGTRLTVT.

V usage is TRBV5-1 and J usage is TRBJ2-1; 9 bases agree with TRBD2. The CDR3 is 18 amino acids. The V and J ends lost 4 bases and 0 bases, in that order; junction bases with no gene match: 11. Germline lookup yields CDR1 SGHRS and CDR2 YFSETQ. CDR3 nucleotides: TGCGCCAGCAGCCGGCGGTCTAGCGGGATCGGCTCCTACAATGAGCAGTTCTTC. Translating gives CASSRRSSGIGSYNEQFF.

This clone is a singleton in its sample. The chain recombines TRBV12-2 with TRBJ1-1; the tabulated D call, TRBD1, remains unverified against the DNA. TRBV12-2 is a recognized pseudogene. This CDR3 region has 20 residues. CDR3 nucleotides: TGTGCAAGTCGCTTGCCCACCCCGCACAGGGGAGTTTTTGGGCACACTGAAGCTTTCTTT. Protein: CASRLPTPHRGVFGHTEAFF.

The chain employs TRBV2 and TRBJ2-2; D not certain. V was cut by 5 bases and J by 7 bases, with 11 bases left in between. CDR3 size: 13 residues. Germline assignment: CDR1 SNHLY and CDR2 FYNNEI. The CDR3 is CASSIQKGGELFF. The CDR3 DNA reads as TGTGCCAGCAGTATACAGAAAGGCGGGGAGCTGTTTTTT.

The chain employs TRBV28 and TRBJ2-3; D is undetermined. This CDR3 contains 15 residues. V gave up 5 bases and J gave up 0 bases, with 12 bases separating them. CDR1 is MDHEN, CDR2 SYDVKM, per germline. This CDR3 is CASSARSPSTDTQYF. Here the CDR3 DNA reads TGTGCCAGCAGTGCACGGTCGCCTAGCACAGATACGCAGTATTTT.

The rearrangement links TRBV6-5 to TRBJ2-2, with D tentatively TRBD1 (5 bases). CDR1 MNHEY and CDR2 SVGAGI come from the germline V gene. Between the trimmed V and J ends, which lost 6 bases and 1 base, there was a span of 12 bases. The length of the CDR3 is 15 residues. The CDR3 nucleotides are TGTGCCAGCAGCCAACCTACAGGGAACACCGGGGAGCTGTTTTTT. This sequence encodes CASSQPTGNTGELFF.